The present T cell receptor (beta chain) was sequenced within a study of CD8+ T cells in alopecia areata. Turning to the study itself: Treated patients were given oral tofacitinib, which was dosed at 5 to 10 mg twice daily. Patients took tofacitinib for 6 to 18 months, followed by 6 drug-free months. Severity in treated patients was scored by percentage of scalp area affected. Study-wide points: Compared with mice, patients displayed less clear TCR sharing, possibly for HLA-related reasons.

Isolated RNA was reverse transcribed into cDNA used as the sequencing template. TCRdb's table, derived via immunoSEQ multiplex PCR, lists solely in-frame clones and lacks some. This sample carries around 180,000 clones, under 80% of them seen once, and the ten largest clones take about 1.3%. The treatment was: oral pan-JAK inhibitor, 5-10 mg twice daily. The CDR3 loop spans 12 amino acids. Trimming cost V 4 bases and J 5 bases, with 9 bases left between them. CDR1 is SQVTM and CDR2 is ANQGSEA in the germline V gene. This clone showed up just a few times. Its antigen is not known. The starting material was CD4+ T cells sorted from blood, obtained around week 49, from a patient treated with tofacitinib. The chain links TRBV29-1 to TRBJ2-1; unclear D gene. The TCR originated in a human donor with alopecia areata. Here the CDR3 reads CSVASADNEQFF. CDR3 coding DNA: TGCAGCGTTGCTTCGGCCGACAATGAGCAGTTCTTC.